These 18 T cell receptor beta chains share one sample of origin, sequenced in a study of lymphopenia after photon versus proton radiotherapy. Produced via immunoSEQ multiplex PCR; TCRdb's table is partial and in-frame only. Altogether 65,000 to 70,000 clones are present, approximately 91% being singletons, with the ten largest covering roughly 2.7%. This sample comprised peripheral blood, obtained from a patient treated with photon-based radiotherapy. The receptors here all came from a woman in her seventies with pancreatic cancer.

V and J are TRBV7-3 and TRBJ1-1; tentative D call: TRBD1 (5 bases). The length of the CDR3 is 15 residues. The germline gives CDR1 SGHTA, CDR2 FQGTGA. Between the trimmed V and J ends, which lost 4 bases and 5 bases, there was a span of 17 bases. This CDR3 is CASSSQPGRGTEAFF. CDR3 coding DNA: TGTGCCAGCAGCTCCCAGCCTGGAAGGGGAACTGAAGCTTTCTTT.

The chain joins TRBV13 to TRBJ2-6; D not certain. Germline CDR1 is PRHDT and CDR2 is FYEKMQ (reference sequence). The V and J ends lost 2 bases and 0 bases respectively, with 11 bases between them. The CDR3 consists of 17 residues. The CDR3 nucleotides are TGTGCCAGCAGCTTACGTCTATTCGGCTCTGGGGCCAACGTCCTGACTTTC. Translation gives CASSLRLFGSGANVLTF.

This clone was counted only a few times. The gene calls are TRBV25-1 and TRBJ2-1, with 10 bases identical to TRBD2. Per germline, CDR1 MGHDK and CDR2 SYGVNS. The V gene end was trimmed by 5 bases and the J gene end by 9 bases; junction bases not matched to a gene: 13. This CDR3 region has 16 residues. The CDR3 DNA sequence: TGTGCCAGCAGTCCCGGGACTAGCGTAGGTCTGAGTGAGCAGTTCTTC. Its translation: CASSPGTSVGLSEQFF.

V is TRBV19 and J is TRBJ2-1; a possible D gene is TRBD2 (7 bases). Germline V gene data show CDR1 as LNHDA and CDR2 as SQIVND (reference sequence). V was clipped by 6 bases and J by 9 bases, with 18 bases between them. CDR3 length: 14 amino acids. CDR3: CASRAGAQSSEQFF. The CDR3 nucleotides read TGTGCCAGTAGGGCGGGGGCCCAGTCCTCTGAGCAGTTCTTC.

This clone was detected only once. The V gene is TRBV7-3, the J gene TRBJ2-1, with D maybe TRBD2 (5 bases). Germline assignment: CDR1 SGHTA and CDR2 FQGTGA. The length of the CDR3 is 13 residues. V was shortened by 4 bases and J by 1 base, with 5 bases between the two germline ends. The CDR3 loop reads CASSSGSYNEQFF. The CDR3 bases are TGTGCCAGCAGCTCGGGGTCCTACAATGAGCAGTTCTTC. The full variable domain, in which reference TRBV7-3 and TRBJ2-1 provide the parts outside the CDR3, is GAGVSQTPSNKVTEKGKYVELRCDPISGHTALYWYRQSLGQGPEFLIYFQGTGAADDSGLPNDRFFAVRPEGSVSTLKIQRTERGDSAVYLCASSSGSYNEQFFGPGTRLTVL.

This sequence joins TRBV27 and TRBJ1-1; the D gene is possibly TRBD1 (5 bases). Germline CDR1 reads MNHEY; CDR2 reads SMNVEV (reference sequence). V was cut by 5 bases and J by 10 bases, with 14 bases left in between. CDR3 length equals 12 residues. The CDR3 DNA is TGTGCCAGCAGTCCAGGTCTGGGACGAGCTTTCTTT. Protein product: CASSPGLGRAFF.

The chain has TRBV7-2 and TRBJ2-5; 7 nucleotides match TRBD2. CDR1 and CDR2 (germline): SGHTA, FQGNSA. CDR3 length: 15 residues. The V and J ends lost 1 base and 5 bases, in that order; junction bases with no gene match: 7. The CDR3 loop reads CASSLVAGARETQYF. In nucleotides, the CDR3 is TGTGCCAGCAGCTTAGTTGCGGGAGCCCGGGAGACCCAGTACTTC.

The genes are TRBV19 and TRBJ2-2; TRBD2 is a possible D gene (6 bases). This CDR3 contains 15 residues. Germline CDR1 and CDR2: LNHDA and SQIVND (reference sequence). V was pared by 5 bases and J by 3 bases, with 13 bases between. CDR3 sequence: CASSPGVGYTGELFF. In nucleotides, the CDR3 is TGTGCCAGTAGTCCGGGAGTTGGGTACACCGGGGAGCTGTTTTTT.

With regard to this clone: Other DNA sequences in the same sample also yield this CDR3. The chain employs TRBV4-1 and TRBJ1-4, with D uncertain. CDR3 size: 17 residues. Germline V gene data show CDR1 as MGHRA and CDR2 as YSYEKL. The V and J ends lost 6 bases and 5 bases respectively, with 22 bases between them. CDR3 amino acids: CASSQDPNSGDNEKLFF. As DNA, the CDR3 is TGCGCCAGCAGTCAGGACCCGAACAGCGGTGACAATGAAAAACTGTTTTTT.

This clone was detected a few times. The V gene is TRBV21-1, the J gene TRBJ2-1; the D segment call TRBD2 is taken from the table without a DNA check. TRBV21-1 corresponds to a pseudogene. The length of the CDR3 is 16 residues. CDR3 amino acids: CAKERVLAGGDNEQFF. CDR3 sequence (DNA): TGTGCCAAAGAAAGGGTACTAGCGGGAGGTGACAATGAGCAGTTCTTC.

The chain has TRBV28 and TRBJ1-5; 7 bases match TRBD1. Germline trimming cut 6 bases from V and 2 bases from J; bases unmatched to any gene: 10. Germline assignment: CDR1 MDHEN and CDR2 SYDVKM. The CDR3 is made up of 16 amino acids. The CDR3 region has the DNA TGTGCCAGCAGCCGACAGGGAAGGAGTGGCAATCAGCCCCAGCATTTT. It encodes CASSRQGRSGNQPQHF.

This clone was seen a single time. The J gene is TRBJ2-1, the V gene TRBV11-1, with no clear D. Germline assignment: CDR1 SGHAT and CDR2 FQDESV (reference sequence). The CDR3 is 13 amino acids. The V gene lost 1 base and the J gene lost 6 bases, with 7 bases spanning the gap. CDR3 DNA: TGTGCCAGCAGCTTAGGGCAGCTCAATGAGCAGTTCTTC. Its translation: CASSLGQLNEQFF.

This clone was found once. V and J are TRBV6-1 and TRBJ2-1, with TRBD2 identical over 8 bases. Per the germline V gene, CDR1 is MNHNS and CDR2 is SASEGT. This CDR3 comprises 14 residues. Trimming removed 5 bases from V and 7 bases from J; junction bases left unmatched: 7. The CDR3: CASSSTGGPNEQFF. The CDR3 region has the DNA TGTGCCAGCAGTTCCACGGGAGGGCCGAATGAGCAGTTCTTC.

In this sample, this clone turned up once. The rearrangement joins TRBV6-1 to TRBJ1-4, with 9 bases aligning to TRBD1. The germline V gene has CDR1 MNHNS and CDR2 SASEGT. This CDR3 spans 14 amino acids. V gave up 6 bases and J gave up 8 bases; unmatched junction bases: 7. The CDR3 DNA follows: TGTGCCAGCAGGGAAAGACAGGGGGGAGAAAAACTGTTTTTT. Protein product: CASRERQGGEKLFF.

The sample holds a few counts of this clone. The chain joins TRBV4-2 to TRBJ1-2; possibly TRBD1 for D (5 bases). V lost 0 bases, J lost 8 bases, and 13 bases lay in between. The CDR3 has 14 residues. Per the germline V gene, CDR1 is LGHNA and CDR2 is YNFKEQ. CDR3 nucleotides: TGTGCCAGCAGCCAAGATACAGGTTCGGGGGGCTACACCTTC. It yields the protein CASSQDTGSGGYTF.

CDR3 DNA: TGTGCCAGCAGCTTAGACCGACAGGCCAATCAGCCCCAGCATTTT. Translation: CASSLDRQANQPQHF. This rearrangement joins TRBV7-8 to TRBJ1-5, with D possibly being TRBD1 (6 bases). From germline, CDR1 is SGHVS and CDR2 FQNEAQ. V was clipped by 1 base and J by 3 bases, with 10 bases between them. This CDR3 spans 15 amino acids.

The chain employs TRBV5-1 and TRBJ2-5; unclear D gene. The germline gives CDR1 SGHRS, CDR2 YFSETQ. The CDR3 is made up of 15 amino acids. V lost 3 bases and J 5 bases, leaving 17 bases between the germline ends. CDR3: CASSYDPDPRETQYF. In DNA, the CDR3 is TGCGCCAGCAGCTATGACCCAGACCCCCGGGAGACCCAGTACTTC.

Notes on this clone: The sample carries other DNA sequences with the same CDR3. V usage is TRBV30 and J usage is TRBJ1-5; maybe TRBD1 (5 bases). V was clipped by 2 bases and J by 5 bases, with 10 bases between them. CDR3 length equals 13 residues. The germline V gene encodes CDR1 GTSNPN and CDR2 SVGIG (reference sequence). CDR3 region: CAWSSGGDQPQHF. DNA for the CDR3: TGTGCCTGGAGTTCCGGGGGAGATCAGCCCCAGCATTTT.